This T cell receptor beta chain was obtained from a study of shared clonotypes between healthy human individuals (TCRdb year 2020). The study in broad terms: The cohort included a few men and two women between 18 and 49 years of age. To estimate repertoire size and how much clonotype sharing occurs between individuals, the study deeply sequenced the blood TCR repertoires of roughly 5 healthy adults. To increase sequencing depth and limit assay-specific biases, different laboratories used diverse techniques to prepare libraries and sequence TCR repertoires. Per donor, leukapheresis produced somewhere between about 0.9 and 10 billion PBMCs.

Using the deep immunoSEQ assay, TCR CDR3 regions were amplified from genomic DNA by multiplex PCR. Genomic DNA extracted from each cell subset was distributed evenly over all wells of several immunoSEQ 96-well plates, and each plate served as one replicate. For unsorted PBMC, 300 ng of genomic DNA, equivalent to 25,000 to 35,000 T cell genomes, went into each replicate PCR. Ten immunoSEQ deep assay plates were used to sequence unsorted PBMC genomic DNA. Purified libraries were quantified with a Qubit 3.0 fluorometer, sized on a Bioanalyzer 2100, and re-quantified with the KAPA Library Quantification kit. A separate single-read 150-cycle Illumina NextSeq 550 flow cell was used to sequence each immunoSEQ 96-well plate. The original methods were these. Because only junctional sequences without quality scores were contained in the immunoSEQ output, filtering matching that applied to full-length reads could not be performed. Sequences were annotated with PyIR, a Python wrapper for IgBLAST v1.9, and V/J genes and CDR3 were assigned using IMGT germline references. Reads were removed for weak V/J assignments (E-value above 1e-6), missing CDR3, stop codons, out-of-frame junctions, or ambiguous translated residues. A V3J clonotype was defined by an identical inferred V gene, J gene, and CDR3 amino acid sequence. The percentage overlap between two repertoires was calculated by dividing the number of shared unique clonotypes by the size of the smaller repertoire. Repertoire richness was assessed with RTK rarefaction, the Chao1 estimator, and Recon v2.1 estimates of unobserved clonotypes. Imported from immuneACCESS, the table was reduced by TCRdb to in-frame sequences with V and J called. These copies leave out some clones; in studies compared against another copy, an unresolved V gene accounts for under half, and the cause of the remainder is not known. V, J and clone size reflect that table, while D and trimming were determined from the DNA. In this sample the table shows approximately 500,000 clones, more than 75% of which occur a single time. The ten largest account for about 12% of the sample.

As for this clone: Its antigen is unknown. Base qualities were left out, and no much larger clone turns up one base away.

Findings and caveats that apply to the study as a whole: Sampling was restricted to blood, and TCR repertoires in tissue are likely to differ from TCR repertoires in blood. Because the study included a small number of donors, the genetic and exposure-history diversity represented was limited. Based on pairwise subsampling, the degree of clonotype sharing among donors was expected to be affected by sequencing depth.

The donors were healthy, HIV-negative adults who had no recently reported acute infections or vaccinations. Every donor was a Caucasian adult living in Nashville, Tennessee, USA. For unsorted samples, roughly 91 million PBMCs were counted, and genomic DNA was extracted using the QIAamp DNA Blood Mini kit. Blood was collected by leukapheresis, and PBMCs were isolated by Ficoll-Histopaque density gradient centrifugation and then cryopreserved in liquid nitrogen vapor phase. The TCR comes from a woman in her 40s in good health. Some clones in this sample may be carry-over from other donors' samples. Sequenced material: PBMCs.

The CDR3 protein is CASSVGILTTNEKLFF. The base sequence is TGTGCCAGCAGCGTCGGCATACTTACAACTAATGAAAAACTGTTTTTT. This sequence uses TRBV9 and TRBJ1-4; no D gene can be assigned with confidence. The germline V gene supplies CDR1 SGDLS and CDR2 YYNGEE. The CDR3 contains 16 residues, cysteine and phenylalanine counted. The kept DNA is CDR3 alone, 48 bases in frame from the first base. The junction shows trimming of 2 bases on V and 0 bases on J, plus 11 bases between the germline ends.